This paragraph covers one T cell receptor (beta chain) sequence. This same CDR3 is encoded by further DNA sequences in the sample. The source of the sample is a study of blood T cell repertoires in COVID-19. About the study: PBMCs, B-cell-depleted T cells, or T cells were the source of the cDNA or gDNA that made up the material.

Authors' analysis steps: For nucleated cells, counts were estimated from reference gene primer amplification. Produced via immunoSEQ multiplex PCR; TCRdb's table is partial and in-frame only. V and J calls plus clone size are reproduced from that table; the DNA served to infer D and trimming. The repertoire includes 250,000 or so clones, around 84% of them detected once, and approximately 7% sits in the top ten. Germline V CDR1 and CDR2: KGHSH, LQKENI. Trimming removed 6 bases at V and 3 bases at J, with 10 bases between. The CDR3 is made up of 13 amino acids. This receptor was identified in a woman in her 70s with active or convalescent COVID-19. The chain joins TRBV18 to TRBJ2-3; tentatively, D is TRBD1 (7 bases). Sequenced sample: peripheral blood. CDR3 sequence (DNA): TGTGCCAGCTCCCAGGGGGGAACAGATACGCAGTATTTT. It translates to CASSQGGTDTQYF.